The 16 T cell receptor beta chains listed next were all sequenced from one sample in a study of blood T cell repertoires in COVID-19. The protocol was immunoSEQ multiplex PCR, while the TCRdb copy is restricted to in-frame clones and leaves out a portion. The sample comprises roughly 48,000 clones, 80% to 95% of which are singletons, and over 0.95% rests with the top ten. The sequencing sample was made of peripheral blood. The receptors shown here come from a man aged 55 to 69 with COVID-19, enrolled during active disease.

The chain employs TRBV18 and TRBJ1-4; D is undetermined. CDR1 and CDR2 (germline): KGHSH, LQKENI. The CDR3 loop spans 14 amino acids. Trimming shortened V by 6 bases and J by 8 bases, and 16 bases separated the two germline ends. As DNA, the CDR3 is TGTGCCAGCTCCCCGGACGGGGTAAGAGAAAAACTGTTTTTT. This codes for CASSPDGVREKLFF. Using reference TRBV18 and TRBJ1-4 for the parts outside the CDR3, the full variable domain is NAGVMQNPRHLVRRRGQEARLRCSPMKGHSHVYWYRQLPEEGLKFMVYLQKENIIDESGMPKERFSAEFPKEGPSILRIQQVVRGDSAAYFCASSPDGVREKLFFGSGTQLSVL.

The chain joins TRBV10-3 to TRBJ2-7, with 8 bases identical to TRBD2. CDR3 length: 16 amino acids. With V trimmed by 3 bases and J by 3 bases, 10 bases remained unmatched. The germline V gene encodes CDR1 ENHRY and CDR2 SYGVKD. CDR3 sequence (DNA): TGTGCCATCAGTGATTTGTTAGCGGGGAGCAACTACGAGCAGTACTTC. It encodes CAISDLLAGSNYEQYF.

In this sample, this clone turned up once. This sequence joins TRBV7-9 and TRBJ1-3; no clear D gene. This CDR3 is 14 amino acids long. V was cut by 1 base and J by 1 base, with 5 bases left in between. CDR1 and CDR2 (germline): SEHNR, FQNEAQ (reference sequence). The CDR3 region has the DNA TGTGCCAGCAGCTTAGGGACTTCTGGAAACACCATATATTTT. Residues: CASSLGTSGNTIYF.

Note on this clone: One junction end disagrees with the germline gene, perhaps due to a read error. The rearrangement links TRBV7-9 to TRBJ1-2; D gene unclear. The CDR3 sequence is 12 residues long. Germline V CDR1 and CDR2: SEHNR, FQNEAQ (reference sequence). DNA of the CDR3: TGTGCCAGCAGCTTATTATCAGGTTCCGGGGCCTTC. This translates into CASSLLSGSGAF.

The V gene is TRBV6-6, the J gene TRBJ2-7, with 8 bases lining up with TRBD2. V shed 5 bases and J 0 bases; nucleotides not matched to a gene: 9. The CDR3 runs to 16 residues. The germline V gene encodes CDR1 MNHNY and CDR2 SVGAGI (reference sequence). This CDR3 reads CASSQSLAGLSYEQYF. The CDR3 nucleotides read TGTGCCAGCAGTCAATCTCTAGCGGGCCTCTCCTACGAGCAGTACTTC.

V is TRBV19 and J is TRBJ1-2; TRBD1 matches at 12 bases. The CDR3 contains 16 residues. The V gene's germline CDR1 is LNHDA and CDR2 SQIVND (reference sequence). J lost 8 bases, V lost 6 bases, and 13 bases had no gene match. CDR3 DNA sequence: TGTGCCAGTAGCCAACGGGACAGGGGGCGCCGGTCAGGCTACACCTTC. Translating gives CASSQRDRGRRSGYTF.

This clone was counted once. The chain employs TRBV9 and TRBJ1-3; the D is unclear. The CDR3 has 12 residues. V was cut by 4 bases and J by 4 bases, with 6 bases left in between. The germline V gene has CDR1 SGDLS and CDR2 YYNGEE. The CDR3 region has the DNA TGTGCCAGCAGCACCCAGGGAAACACCATATATTTT. Encoded protein: CASSTQGNTIYF.

V is TRBV6-2 or TRBV6-3 and J is TRBJ2-7; TRBD2 agrees at 7 bases. Germline CDR1 and CDR2: MNHEY and SVGEGT. V dropped 6 bases and J dropped 4; count of bases not matched to a gene: 12. This CDR3 is 15 amino acids long. The CDR3 region is CASSPPRSGKYEQYF. In DNA, the CDR3 is TGTGCCAGCAGCCCTCCCCGGAGCGGGAAGTACGAGCAGTACTTC.

The chain joins TRBV4-2 to TRBJ2-5; D is unresolved. V gave up 0 bases and J gave up 2 bases, with 7 bases separating them. Germline lookup yields CDR1 LGHNA and CDR2 YNFKEQ. The CDR3 length is 14 residues. CDR3 protein: CASSQDRNQETQYF. The CDR3 DNA reads TGTGCCAGCAGCCAAGACAGGAATCAAGAGACCCAGTACTTC.

In this sample, this clone turned up once. This chain uses TRBV7-2 with TRBJ2-3; 7 positions match TRBD2. Germline lookup yields CDR1 SGHTA and CDR2 FQGNSA. This CDR3 is 17 amino acids long. J was trimmed by 5 bases and V by 1 base; bases with no gene match: 12. CDR3 coding DNA: TGTGCCAGCAGCTTAGTATTCGCCCAGCGGGGTCAAGATACGCAGTATTTT. Translation: CASSLVFAQRGQDTQYF.

The chain combines TRBV9 with TRBJ1-2; 8 nucleotides align to TRBD1. The CDR3 runs 14 residues. After removal of 4 bases from V and 6 bases from J, the junction contained 8 bases not matched to a gene. In germline, CDR1 is SGDLS, CDR2 YYNGEE. The CDR3 loop is CASSPGQGLNGYTF. In DNA, the CDR3 is TGTGCCAGCAGCCCAGGACAGGGCCTGAATGGCTACACCTTC.

This clone was seen once. This chain joins TRBV18 and TRBJ2-7; 8 bases match TRBD2. V shed 1 base and J 2 bases; nucleotides not matched to a gene: 4. This CDR3 contains 15 residues. CDR1 is KGHSH, CDR2 LQKENI, per germline. CDR3 residues: CASSPRTSGPYEQYF. DNA of the CDR3: TGTGCCAGCTCACCACGAACTAGCGGACCCTACGAGCAGTACTTC.

This rearrangement joins TRBV19 to TRBJ1-1; the match to TRBD1 covers 7 bases. CDR3 length equals 13 residues. After removal of 9 bases from V and 1 base from J, the junction contained 5 bases not matched to a gene. Germline V gives CDR1 LNHDA, CDR2 SQIVND (reference sequence). The CDR3 protein is CASSGGPNTEAFF. CDR3 DNA: TGTGCCAGCTCAGGGGGGCCGAACACTGAAGCTTTCTTT.

The rearrangement uses TRBV6-5 and TRBJ2-2, with TRBD1 matching over 7 bases. Germline V lookup: CDR1 MNHEY, CDR2 SVGAGI. CDR3 length: 14 residues. The V segment lost 7 bases and the J segment 7 bases; nucleotides outside the gene matches: 9. The CDR3 loop reads CASNLKQGIGELFF. The CDR3 DNA sequence: TGTGCCAGCAACTTAAAACAGGGGATCGGGGAGCTGTTTTTT.

The DNA of the CDR3 is TGTGCCAGCTCACCAGACAGGGTCGCTGGAAACACCATATATTTT. This translates into CASSPDRVAGNTIYF. This rearrangement joins TRBV18 to TRBJ1-3; 7 nucleotides align to TRBD1. The junction had 3 bases not matched to a gene; V was cut back by 2 bases and J by 2 bases. This CDR3 has 15 residues. Germline loops: CDR1 KGHSH, CDR2 LQKENI.

The rearrangement uses TRBV19 and TRBJ2-5; D gene uncertain. The CDR3 runs 13 residues. Trimming took 5 bases from V and 0 from J, leaving 7 bases between them. Germline CDR1 reads LNHDA; CDR2 reads SQIVND (reference sequence). The CDR3 nucleotides are TGTGCCAGTAGTCACGGGTACCAAGAGACCCAGTACTTC. This gives the protein CASSHGYQETQYF.